The 32 T cell receptor beta chains reported below all come from one sample, sequenced in a study of blood T cell repertoires in COVID-19. Only in-frame clones appear in the TCRdb table, and some are missing; sequencing was by immunoSEQ multiplex PCR. The data contain around 280,000 clones, 89% of them singletons. Sequences were obtained from PBMCs or T cells enriched from blood (not recorded which). The receptor set was obtained from a woman in her thirties or forties who had recovered from COVID-19.

The CDR3 sequence is CASSFLGQGSYEQYF. CDR3 in DNA: TGTGCCAGCAGTTTCCTGGGACAGGGGTCCTACGAGCAGTACTTC. The rearrangement links TRBV6-2 or TRBV6-3 to TRBJ2-7; 10 bases agree with TRBD1. The V gene end was trimmed by 4 bases and the J gene end by 1 base; junction bases not matched to a gene: 4. CDR3 length equals 15 residues. Germline V gives CDR1 MNHEY, CDR2 SVGEGT.

This rearrangement joins TRBV30 to TRBJ1-2, with 7 bases identical to TRBD1. Looked up from germline, CDR1 is GTSNPN and CDR2 is SVGIG (reference sequence). V lost 0 bases and J lost 4; bases outside the gene matches: 11. CDR3 length: 16 residues. The CDR3: CAWSVPRGRTLYGYTF. In DNA, the CDR3 is TGTGCCTGGAGTGTACCCAGGGGGAGGACCCTCTATGGCTACACCTTC. Filled out from reference TRBV30 and TRBJ1-2, the complete variable domain reads SQTIHQWPATLVQPVGSPLSLECTVEGTSNPNLYWYRQAAGRGLQLLFYSVGIGQISSEVPQNLSASRPQDRQFILSSKKLLLSDSGFYLCAWSVPRGRTLYGYTFGSGTRLTVV.

Ten or more counts support this clone. The sample carries other DNA sequences with the same CDR3. This rearrangement joins TRBV7-9 to TRBJ2-1, with TRBD2 matching over 10 bases. The ends lost 0 bases at V and 2 bases at J; junction bases unmatched: 1. Looked up from germline, CDR1 is SEHNR and CDR2 is FQNEAQ (reference sequence). CDR3 size: 16 residues. CDR3 nucleotide sequence: TGTGCCAGCAGCTTAGCACTAGCGGGAACCTACAATGAGCAGTTCTTC. Translating gives CASSLALAGTYNEQFF. The full variable domain, with the rest looked up from reference TRBV7-9 and TRBJ2-1, is DTGVSQNPRHKITKRGQNVTFRCDPISEHNRLYWYRQTLGQGPEFLTYFQNEAQLEKSRLLSDRFSAERPKGSFSTLEIQRTEQGDSAMYLCASSLALAGTYNEQFFGPGTRLTVL.

This chain uses TRBV6-5 with TRBJ1-1; TRBD1 is a possible D gene (6 bases). Germline V gene data show CDR1 as MNHEY and CDR2 as SVGAGI. There are 13 residues in the CDR3. Trimming took off 10 bases at V and 0 bases at J, with 12 bases between the two ends. CDR3 sequence (DNA): TGTGCCATCAGGGGCCAGTTGAACACTGAAGCTTTCTTT. Translation: CAIRGQLNTEAFF.

The chain couples TRBV27 to TRBJ1-6; 7 bases align to TRBD1. After removal of 5 bases from V and 9 bases from J, the junction contained 13 bases not matched to a gene. The length of the CDR3 is 16 residues. CDR1 is MNHEY and CDR2 is SMNVEV in the germline V gene (reference sequence). DNA for the CDR3: TGTGCCAGCAGTCCGCGGACAGGACGAAGAGGTTCACCCCTCCACTTT. Encoded protein: CASSPRTGRRGSPLHF.

V and J are TRBV6-5 and TRBJ1-2; 9 nucleotides match TRBD1. The CDR3 totals 15 residues. Germline trimming cut 5 bases from V and 5 bases from J; bases unmatched to any gene: 9. Germline assignment: CDR1 MNHEY and CDR2 SVGAGI. The CDR3 here is CASSIGQGFRYGYTF. CDR3 nucleotides: TGTGCCAGCAGTATTGGACAGGGGTTTCGGTATGGCTACACCTTC.

The gene calls are TRBV30 and TRBJ1-3; D uncertain. The CDR3 has 15 residues. Looked up from germline, CDR1 is GTSNPN and CDR2 is SVGIG (reference sequence). With 0 bases removed from V and 0 bases from J, the gap between germline ends came to 9 bases. The CDR3 reads CAWSVRRVSGNTIYF. In nucleotides, the CDR3 is TGTGCCTGGAGTGTCCGGCGGGTCTCTGGAAACACCATATATTTT.

This rearrangement joins TRBV7-2 to TRBJ2-7; the D is unclear. The germline V gene encodes CDR1 SGHTA and CDR2 FQGNSA. CDR3 length: 13 amino acids. V was shortened by 3 bases and J by 3 bases, with 9 bases between the two germline ends. CDR3 nucleotide sequence: TGTGCCAGCAGCTTTAGACTGGGCTACGAGCAGTACTTC. This sequence encodes CASSFRLGYEQYF.

This sequence joins TRBV6-6 and TRBJ1-2, with D unclear. The CDR3 runs to 13 residues. Per the germline V gene, CDR1 is MNHNY and CDR2 is SVGAGI (reference sequence). Trimming stripped 5 bases from V and 2 bases from J, with 9 bases between. The CDR3 is CASSLLPNYGYTF. As DNA, the CDR3 is TGTGCCAGCAGTCTTCTTCCCAACTATGGCTACACCTTC.

The chain employs TRBV30 and TRBJ2-3; the match to TRBD2 covers 12 bases. CDR1 GTSNPN and CDR2 SVGIG come from the germline V gene (reference sequence). This CDR3 is 16 amino acids long. The trim removed 3 bases at V and 7 bases at J, leaving 11 bases unmatched. This CDR3 reads CAWSPTTSGSIHTQYF. CDR3 DNA: TGTGCCTGGAGCCCTACGACTAGCGGGAGTATACATACGCAGTATTTT. Using reference TRBV30 and TRBJ2-3 for the parts outside the CDR3, the full variable domain is SQTIHQWPATLVQPVGSPLSLECTVEGTSNPNLYWYRQAAGRGLQLLFYSVGIGQISSEVPQNLSASRPQDRQFILSSKKLLLSDSGFYLCAWSPTTSGSIHTQYFGPGTRLTVL.

This chain joins TRBV7-8 and TRBJ1-3; D not resolved. The CDR3 is made up of 20 amino acids. Germline V gene data show CDR1 as SGHVS and CDR2 as FQNEAQ. V was shortened by 4 bases and J by 0 bases, with 25 bases between the two germline ends. As DNA, the CDR3 is TGTGCCAGCAGCTCCTATAGCGCCCCTATAGCAATAGGCTCTGGAAACACCATATATTTT. This codes for CASSSYSAPIAIGSGNTIYF.

The chain recombines TRBV18 with TRBJ2-2, with 9 positions matching TRBD2. The trim removed 6 bases at V and 6 bases at J, leaving 11 bases unmatched. The length of the CDR3 is 16 residues. CDR1 is KGHSH, CDR2 LQKENI, per germline. CDR3 DNA sequence: TGTGCCAGCTCCCCTGGCGGGGGGGCCATCGCCGGGGAGCTGTTTTTT. It is translated as CASSPGGGAIAGELFF.

The V and J genes are TRBV5-1 and TRBJ2-1, with 9 bases aligning to TRBD1. V lost 3 bases, J lost 8 bases, and 6 bases stayed unmatched. Germline V gene data show CDR1 as SGHRS and CDR2 as YFSETQ. There are 14 residues in the CDR3. The CDR3 DNA sequence: TGCGCCAGCAGCTGGGGGACAGGGAACGATGAGCAGTTCTTC. This translates into CASSWGTGNDEQFF.

The chain couples TRBV2 to TRBJ1-2, with 9 bases that match TRBD1. The CDR3 is 13 residues long. Germline-derived CDR1 and CDR2 are SNHLY and FYNNEI. V lost 8 bases and J lost 8; bases outside the gene matches: 9. The CDR3: CASANRGRGGYTF. In DNA form, the CDR3 reads TGTGCCAGCGCAAACAGGGGGCGTGGGGGCTACACCTTC.

The rearrangement joins TRBV18 to TRBJ1-1, with TRBD1 identical over 10 bases. There are 16 residues in the CDR3. Germline lookup yields CDR1 KGHSH and CDR2 LQKENI. Trimming removed 6 bases from V and 1 base from J; junction bases left unmatched: 8. CDR3 nucleotide sequence: TGTGCCAGCTCCCCCGGACAGGGGGGATGGAACACTGAAGCTTTCTTT. It codes for CASSPGQGGWNTEAFF. The full variable domain, completed using reference TRBV18 and TRBJ1-1, is NAGVMQNPRHLVRRRGQEARLRCSPMKGHSHVYWYRQLPEEGLKFMVYLQKENIIDESGMPKERFSAEFPKEGPSILRIQQVVRGDSAAYFCASSPGQGGWNTEAFFGQGTRLTVV.

This chain uses TRBV15 with TRBJ2-7, with 16 bases that match TRBD2. The CDR3 covers 18 residues. V was pared by 5 bases and J by 3 bases, with 10 bases of the junction left unmatched. Germline V gene data show CDR1 as LNHNV and CDR2 as YYDKDF (reference sequence). The CDR3 sequence is CATSLMGTSGRESYEQYF. The DNA for the CDR3 is TGTGCCACCAGCTTAATGGGGACTAGCGGGAGGGAGAGCTACGAGCAGTACTTC.

This rearrangement joins TRBV11-2 to TRBJ1-5; D perhaps matches TRBD1 (6 bases). This CDR3 has 16 residues. V dropped 1 base and J dropped 5 bases, with 15 bases sitting between them. Germline values: CDR1 SGHAT, CDR2 FQNNGV. CDR3 amino acids: CASSLGLRGADQPQHF. CDR3 bases: TGTGCCAGCAGCTTAGGCCTGCGGGGGGCGGATCAGCCCCAGCATTTT.

This chain links TRBV5-1 with TRBJ1-2, with 8 bases matching TRBD1. V was clipped by 0 bases and J by 8 bases; unmatched bases: 6. The V gene's germline CDR1 is SGHRS and CDR2 YFSETQ. The CDR3 contains 14 residues. CDR3 protein: CASSLGRGLGGYTF. CDR3 DNA: TGCGCCAGCAGCTTGGGCAGGGGGCTTGGCGGCTACACCTTC.

The chain carries TRBV5-4 and TRBJ1-1; D is unclear. This CDR3 contains 15 residues. The germline CDR1 and CDR2 sequences are SGHNT and YYREEE (reference sequence). The V end was cut by 4 bases, the J end by 4 bases, with 17 bases between. For the CDR3, the DNA is TGTGCCAGCAGCGCCGGAGCCGGGAAGGGCACTGAAGCTTTCTTT. Its protein product is CASSAGAGKGTEAFF.

The rearrangement uses TRBV3-1 (or the pseudogene TRBV3-2) and TRBJ1-1; D is unclear. Germline V CDR1 and CDR2: LGHDT, YNNKEL (reference sequence). Trimming stripped 3 bases from V and 5 bases from J, with 10 bases between. The CDR3 sequence is 13 residues long. The DNA for the CDR3 is TGTGCCAGCAGCCAGACTGTAAAGACTGAAGCTTTCTTT. As protein: CASSQTVKTEAFF.

A few counts support this clone. This chain connects TRBV2 to TRBJ1-2, with D hard to call. The V gene's germline CDR1 is SNHLY and CDR2 FYNNEI. The CDR3 covers 13 residues. The V gene lost 11 bases and the J gene lost 4 bases, with 17 bases spanning the gap. The CDR3 loop is CALRPGLIYGYTF. The CDR3 nucleotides are TGTGCCTTACGGCCCGGACTGATCTATGGCTACACCTTC.

V usage is TRBV7-3 and J usage is TRBJ2-2; D might be TRBD2 (6 bases). Germline assignment: CDR1 SGHTA and CDR2 FQGTGA. With 5 bases removed from V and 3 bases from J, the gap between germline ends came to 10 bases. The CDR3 runs to 14 residues. The CDR3 bases are TGTGCCAGCAGCCCGACTAGGGACACCGGGGAGCTGTTTTTT. Amino acids: CASSPTRDTGELFF.

Concerning this clone: Other DNA sequences from this sample encode an identical CDR3 as well. This chain uses TRBV3-1 (or the pseudogene TRBV3-2) with TRBJ2-3; 11 bases are shared with TRBD2. Germline V lookup: CDR1 LGHDT, CDR2 YNNKEL (reference sequence). J lost 0 bases, V lost 4 bases, and 3 bases had no gene match. The CDR3 is 16 residues long. The CDR3 loop is CASSRRTSGSTDTQYF. The CDR3 coding sequence is TGTGCCAGCAGCCGGAGGACTAGCGGGAGCACAGATACGCAGTATTTT.

The chain links TRBV18 to TRBJ1-2; 10 nucleotides line up with TRBD1. The CDR3 is made up of 13 amino acids. The ends lost 5 bases at V and 6 bases at J; junction bases unmatched: 3. Germline lookup yields CDR1 KGHSH and CDR2 LQKENI. This CDR3 is CASSETGGNGYTF. CDR3 in DNA: TGTGCCAGCTCAGAGACAGGGGGCAATGGCTACACCTTC.

The chain is built from TRBV2 and TRBJ2-5; TRBD2 aligns across 7 bases. This CDR3 has 13 residues. Germline V gives CDR1 SNHLY, CDR2 FYNNEI. The junction had 10 bases not matched to a gene; V was cut back by 8 bases and J by 7 bases. The CDR3 here is CASHPGLPGTQYF. The CDR3 nucleotides are TGTGCCAGCCACCCGGGACTACCCGGGACCCAGTACTTC. The full variable domain, its missing parts supplied by reference TRBV2 and TRBJ2-5, is EPEVTQTPSHQVTQMGQEVILRCVPISNHLYFYWYRQILGQKVEFLVSFYNNEISEKSEIFDDQFSVERPDGSNFTLKIRSTKLEDSAMYFCASHPGLPGTQYFGPGTRLLVL.

The chain has TRBV27 and TRBJ2-1; 9 bases map to TRBD2. The V gene end was trimmed by 4 bases and the J gene end by 4 bases; junction bases not matched to a gene: 2. Germline CDR1 MNHEY, CDR2 SMNVEV (reference sequence). The CDR3 contains 14 residues. The CDR3 is CASSWTSEYNEQFF. In DNA, the CDR3 is TGTGCCAGCAGTTGGACTAGCGAGTACAATGAGCAGTTCTTC.

This clone appeared a single time. CDR3 nucleotide sequence: TGTGCCAGCAGCTTGTTGCGGCTCGAAGGCACAGATACGCAGTATTTT. Translation: CASSLLRLEGTDTQYF. The J gene is TRBJ2-3, the V gene TRBV5-5, with D unclear. Between the trimmed V and J ends, which lost 1 base and 1 base, there was a span of 13 bases. Germline V CDR1 and CDR2: SGHKS, YYEKEE (reference sequence). CDR3 length: 16 residues.

This chain uses TRBV2 with TRBJ1-1; D remains unclear. Trimming took off 3 bases at V and 0 bases at J, with 5 bases between the two ends. The germline CDR1 and CDR2 sequences are SNHLY and FYNNEI. The CDR3 is 13 residues long. The CDR3 DNA reads as TGTGCCAGCAGTGATCAGATGAACACTGAAGCTTTCTTT. Protein product: CASSDQMNTEAFF.

This clone was counted only a few times. This rearrangement joins TRBV18 to TRBJ2-1, with TRBD2 matching over 12 bases. This CDR3 is built from 17 residues. CDR1 and CDR2 (germline): KGHSH, LQKENI. J was trimmed by 4 bases and V by 5 bases; bases with no gene match: 9. In DNA, the CDR3 is TGTGCCAGCTCAGTACTAGCGGGGGGTTCTCTTTACAATGAGCAGTTCTTC. It codes for CASSVLAGGSLYNEQFF.

V gene TRBV6-5 combines with J gene TRBJ2-2; 8 bases are a match to TRBD2. V was clipped by 2 bases and J by 4 bases; unmatched bases: 3. The CDR3 is made up of 15 amino acids. In germline, CDR1 is MNHEY, CDR2 SVGAGI. The CDR3 DNA reads as TGTGCCAGCAGTTACAGTCGGGGGGGCACCGGGGAGCTGTTTTTT. Translated: CASSYSRGGTGELFF.

V is TRBV7-6 and J is TRBJ1-1; unclear D gene. The CDR3 contains 14 residues. Germline CDR1 reads SGHVS; CDR2 reads FNYEAQ. The ends were cut back, 1 base at V and 6 bases at J, with 12 bases in the middle. The CDR3 spells CASSLEGGISEAFF. DNA of the CDR3: TGTGCCAGCAGCTTAGAAGGCGGGATCTCTGAAGCTTTCTTT.

The chain has TRBV5-1 and TRBJ2-2; 7 bases map to TRBD1. Germline CDR1 is SGHRS and CDR2 is YFSETQ. This CDR3 is built from 14 residues. After removal of 7 bases from V and 5 bases from J, the junction contained 8 bases not matched to a gene. The chain's CDR3 is CASGFTGETGELFF. The CDR3, as DNA: TGCGCCAGCGGGTTTACAGGGGAAACCGGGGAGCTGTTTTTT.